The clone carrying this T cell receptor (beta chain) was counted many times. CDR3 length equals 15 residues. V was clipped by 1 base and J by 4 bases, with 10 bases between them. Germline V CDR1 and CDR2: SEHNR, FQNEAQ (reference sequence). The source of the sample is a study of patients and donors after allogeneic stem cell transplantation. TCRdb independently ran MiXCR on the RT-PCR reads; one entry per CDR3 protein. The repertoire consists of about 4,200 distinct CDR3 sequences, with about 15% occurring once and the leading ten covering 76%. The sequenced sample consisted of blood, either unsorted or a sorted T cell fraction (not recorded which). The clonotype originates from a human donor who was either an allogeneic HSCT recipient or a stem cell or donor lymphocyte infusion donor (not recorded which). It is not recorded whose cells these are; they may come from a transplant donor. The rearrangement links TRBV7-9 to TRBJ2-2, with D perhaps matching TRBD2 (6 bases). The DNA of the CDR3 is TGTGCCAGCAGCTTAGGCCTAGCGATCACCGGGGAGCTGTTTTTT. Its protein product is CASSLGLAITGELFF.